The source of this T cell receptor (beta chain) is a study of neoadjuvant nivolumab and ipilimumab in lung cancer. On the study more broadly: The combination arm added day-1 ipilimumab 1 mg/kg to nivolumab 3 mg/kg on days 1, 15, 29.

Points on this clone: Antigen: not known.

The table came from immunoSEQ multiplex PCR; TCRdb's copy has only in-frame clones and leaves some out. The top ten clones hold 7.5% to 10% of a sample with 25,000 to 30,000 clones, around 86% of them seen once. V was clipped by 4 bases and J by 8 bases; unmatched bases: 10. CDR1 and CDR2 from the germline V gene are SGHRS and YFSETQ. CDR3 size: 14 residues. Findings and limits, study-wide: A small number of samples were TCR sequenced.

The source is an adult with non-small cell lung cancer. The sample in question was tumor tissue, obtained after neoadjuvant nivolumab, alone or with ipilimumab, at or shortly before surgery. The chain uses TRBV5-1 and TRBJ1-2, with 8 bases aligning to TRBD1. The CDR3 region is CASSRMTGVVGYTF. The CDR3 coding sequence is TGCGCCAGCAGCCGAATGACAGGGGTGGTCGGCTACACCTTC.